This T cell receptor (beta chain) originates from a study of cytomegalovirus exposure and HLA in healthy donors. A multiplex PCR was run with 60 Vbeta primers and 13 Jbeta primers. Only in-frame clones appear in the TCRdb table, and some are missing; sequencing was by immunoSEQ multiplex PCR. The listing records fewer than 150,000 clones. This TCR was recovered from a man aged 35 to 55 in good health and CMV-seronegative. Sequences were obtained from PBMCs.

The CDR3 sequence is CASSVWGDGNQPQHF. Here the CDR3 DNA reads TGTGCCAGCAGCGTGTGGGGGGACGGCAATCAGCCCCAGCATTTT. The rearrangement uses TRBV9 and TRBJ1-5; tentative D call: TRBD1 (5 bases). This CDR3 contains 15 residues. From germline, CDR1 is SGDLS and CDR2 YYNGEE. V lost 2 bases to trimming and J lost 2 bases, with 11 bases between them.